These T cell receptor beta chains were read from a single sample in a study of T cell responses to AZD1222 COVID-19 vaccine. TCRdb keeps only in-frame clones here, not all; method: immunoSEQ multiplex PCR. The profile shows tens of thousands of clones, 80% of them singletons. The sample in question was peripheral blood, obtained 28 days after the second AZD1222 dose. The receptors were sampled from an adult who received the AZD1222 COVID-19 vaccine. Each CDR3 is given with its conserved first and last residue. A D gene is named only where the DNA matches it firmly. Where a row states a size, it is once, few, many or the class of an expanded clone; other rows omit it.

abundance	v_gene	j_gene	d_gene	CDR3nt	CDR3aa
-	TRBV6-5	TRBJ1-3	-	TGTGCCAGCAGCGACAACGCCCTGGGAAACACCATATATTTT	CASSDNALGNTIYF
-	TRBV27	TRBJ2-1	TRBD1	TGTGCCAGCGGCCATAGGACAGGGTCGTACAATGAGCAGTTCTTC	CASGHRTGSYNEQFF
few	TRBV2	TRBJ2-7	TRBD2	TGTGCCAGCAGTGCTCTAGCGGGAGGCGGCTACGAGCAGTACTTC	CASSALAGGGYEQYF
-	TRBV5-1	TRBJ2-5	-	TGCGCCAGCAGCTTGGCCCTTGGACTTTTGAAGTACCAAGAGACCCAGTACTTC	CASSLALGLLKYQETQYF
-	TRBV3-1/TRBV3-2	TRBJ1-6	TRBD1	TGTGCCAGCAGCCAAGTACCCGGGACAGGGTTTGCTGGGTATAATTCACCCCTCCACTTT	CASSQVPGTGFAGYNSPLHF
-	TRBV7-8	TRBJ1-2	TRBD1	TGTGCCAGCAGCTTATCACAGGGGTACCAGTATGGCTACACCTTC	CASSLSQGYQYGYTF
-	TRBV29-1	TRBJ2-3	-	TGCAGCGTCCGCGAGAGCAATGGGGATACGCAGTATTTT	CSVRESNGDTQYF
-	TRBV30	TRBJ2-3	-	TGTGCCTGGAGTGATAGTGCGGGATACACAGATACGCAGTATTTT	CAWSDSAGYTDTQYF
-	TRBV7-8	TRBJ2-5	-	TGTGCCAGCAGCGTTAGACTCCAAGAGACCCAGTACTTC	CASSVRLQETQYF
-	TRBV12-3/TRBV12-4	TRBJ1-5	-	TGTGCCAGCAGTAGGACAGACGATCAGCCCCAGCATTTT	CASSRTDDQPQHF
-	TRBV28	TRBJ2-7	TRBD1	TGTGCCAGCAGTTCCTCCGGGACAGGGACGAGGGAGCAGTACTTC	CASSSSGTGTREQYF
-	TRBV27	TRBJ1-2	-	TGTGCCAGCAGTTTATTGTGGGGCGGGGGTGGCTATGGCTACACCTTC	CASSLLWGGGGYGYTF
-	TRBV4-2	TRBJ1-5	-	TGTGCCAGCAGCCCCGTAGGACAGCCCCAGCATTTT	CASSPVGQPQHF
once	TRBV4-2	TRBJ2-2	TRBD2	TGTGCCAGCAGCCACACCTCAAACGGGGGGGGCACCGGGGAGCTGTTTTTT	CASSHTSNGGGTGELFF
-	TRBV19	TRBJ1-1	TRBD1	TGTGCCAGTAGTATGAGGACAGGGGGCAACACTGAAGCTTTCTTT	CASSMRTGGNTEAFF
-	TRBV9	TRBJ2-3	TRBD1	TGTGCCAGCAGCTACTCCGGGACAGGGACCGATACGCAGTATTTT	CASSYSGTGTDTQYF
few	TRBV3-1/TRBV3-2	TRBJ2-3	-	TGTGCCAGCAGCCAACCTGCCCGGCGGGGCCCCACAGATACGCAGTATTTT	CASSQPARRGPTDTQYF
-	TRBV7-8	TRBJ2-2	-	TGTGCCAGCAGCCCAGGGGTGGGAGTCTATAGCGGGGAGCTGTTTTTT	CASSPGVGVYSGELFF
-	TRBV5-1	TRBJ2-3	TRBD2	TGCGCCAGCAGCCGTCTAGCGGGAGGGCCATTTGGAGCAGATACGCAGTATTTT	CASSRLAGGPFGADTQYF
few	TRBV2	TRBJ2-1	-	TGTGCCAGCAGCCATTTAAATGAGCAGTTCTTC	CASSHLNEQFF
once	TRBV4-1	TRBJ2-5	TRBD2	TGCGCCAGCAGCCAAGGGCCTAGCGGGGACCAAGAGACCCAGTACTTC	CASSQGPSGDQETQYF
-	TRBV5-4	TRBJ1-6	-	TGTGCCAGCAGTTTAGATGGAGTCTTATCCTCACCCCTCCACTTT	CASSLDGVLSSPLHF
-	TRBV7-2	TRBJ2-5	TRBD2	TGTGCCAGCAGCTCGGGACTAGCGGGGAGAGAGACCCAGTACTTC	CASSSGLAGRETQYF
-	TRBV28	TRBJ2-3	TRBD2	TGTGCCAGCGGCGGGACTAATCCCGTCCGGCAGTATTTT	CASGGTNPVRQYF
-	TRBV3-1/TRBV3-2	TRBJ2-2	TRBD2	TGTGCCAGCAGCGGTGGACTAGCGGGAGGGCCTCCGTCCGGGGAGCTGTTTTTT	CASSGGLAGGPPSGELFF
-	TRBV7-3	TRBJ2-2	TRBD2	TGTGCCAGCAGCGTAGGACTAGACCCCGGGGAGCTGTTTTTT	CASSVGLDPGELFF
few	TRBV7-2	TRBJ2-1	TRBD2	TGTGCCAGCGTCGCCCCGGTACTAGCGGGGGGTGAGCAGTTCTTC	CASVAPVLAGGEQFF
-	TRBV5-1	TRBJ2-1	TRBD1	TGCGCCAGCAGCCCGTACTCAGGGGGCGTTGAGCAGTTCTTC	CASSPYSGGVEQFF
-	TRBV7-2	TRBJ2-7	-	TGTGCCAGCAGCCCCAGGGTTTTCTACGAGCAGTACTTC	CASSPRVFYEQYF
-	TRBV30	TRBJ2-5	-	TGTGCCTGGAGTGCCAACGGGACCCCTAAAGAGACCCAGTACTTC	CAWSANGTPKETQYF
-	TRBV5-1	TRBJ2-3	TRBD2	TGCGCCAGCAGCTTGCGGGGGGAGCCAGATACGCAGTATTTT	CASSLRGEPDTQYF
-	TRBV7-8	TRBJ1-2	TRBD1	TGTGCCAGCAGCGCATACAGGGGTAATAACTATGGCTACACCTTC	CASSAYRGNNYGYTF
-	TRBV6-5	TRBJ2-7	-	TGTGCCAGCAGTCGGGGACACAGATACGAGCAGTACTTC	CASSRGHRYEQYF